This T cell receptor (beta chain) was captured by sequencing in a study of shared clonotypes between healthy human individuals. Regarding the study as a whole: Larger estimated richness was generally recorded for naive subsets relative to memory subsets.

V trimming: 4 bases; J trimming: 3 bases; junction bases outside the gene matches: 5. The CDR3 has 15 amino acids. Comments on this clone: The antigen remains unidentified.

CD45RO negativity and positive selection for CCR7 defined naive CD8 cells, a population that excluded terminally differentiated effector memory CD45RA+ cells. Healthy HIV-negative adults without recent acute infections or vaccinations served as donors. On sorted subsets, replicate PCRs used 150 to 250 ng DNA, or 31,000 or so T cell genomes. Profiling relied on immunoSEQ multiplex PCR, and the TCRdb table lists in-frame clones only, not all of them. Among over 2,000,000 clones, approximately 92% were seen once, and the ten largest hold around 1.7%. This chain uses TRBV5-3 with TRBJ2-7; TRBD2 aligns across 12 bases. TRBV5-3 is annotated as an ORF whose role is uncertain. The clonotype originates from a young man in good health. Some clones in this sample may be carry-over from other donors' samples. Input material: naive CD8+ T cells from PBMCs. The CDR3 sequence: CARSGSSGRDYEQYF. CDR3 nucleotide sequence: TGTGCCAGAAGCGGTTCTAGCGGGAGGGACTACGAGCAGTACTTC.